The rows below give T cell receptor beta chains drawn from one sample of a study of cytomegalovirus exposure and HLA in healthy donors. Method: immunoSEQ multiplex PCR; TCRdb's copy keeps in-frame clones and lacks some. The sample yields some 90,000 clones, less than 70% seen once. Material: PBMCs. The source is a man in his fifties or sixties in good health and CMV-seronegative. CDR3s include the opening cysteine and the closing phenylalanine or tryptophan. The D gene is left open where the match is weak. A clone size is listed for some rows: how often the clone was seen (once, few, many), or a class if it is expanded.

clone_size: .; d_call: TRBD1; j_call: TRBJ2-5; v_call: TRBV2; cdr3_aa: CASRSRTGEETQYF; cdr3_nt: TGTGCCAGCAGGAGCAGGACAGGGGAAGAGACCCAGTACTTC
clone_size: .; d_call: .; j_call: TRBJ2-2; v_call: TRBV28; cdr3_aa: CASRIGGDSDTGELFF; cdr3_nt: TGTGCCAGCAGAATAGGGGGTGACTCTGACACCGGGGAGCTGTTTTTT
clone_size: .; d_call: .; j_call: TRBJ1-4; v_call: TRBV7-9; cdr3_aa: CASSTSGTRSEKLFF; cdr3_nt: TGTGCCAGCAGCACCAGCGGAACCCGGAGTGAAAAACTGTTTTTT
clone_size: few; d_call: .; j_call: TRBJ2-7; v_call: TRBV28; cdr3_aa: CASSLLGYEQYF; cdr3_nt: TGTGCCAGCAGTTTGCTAGGCTACGAGCAGTACTTC
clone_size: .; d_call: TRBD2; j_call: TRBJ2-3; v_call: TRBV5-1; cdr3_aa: CASSLLGGVPDTQYF; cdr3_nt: TGCGCCAGCAGCTTATTGGGGGGGGTCCCAGATACGCAGTATTTT
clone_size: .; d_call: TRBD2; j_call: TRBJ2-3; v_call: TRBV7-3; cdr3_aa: CASSPIAGGPSDTQYF; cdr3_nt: TGTGCCAGCAGCCCTATAGCGGGAGGGCCGTCGGATACGCAGTATTTT
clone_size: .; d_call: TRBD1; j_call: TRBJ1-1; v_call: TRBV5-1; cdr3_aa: CASGTGGSVEAFF; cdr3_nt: TGCGCCAGCGGGACAGGGGGCTCCGTTGAAGCTTTCTTT
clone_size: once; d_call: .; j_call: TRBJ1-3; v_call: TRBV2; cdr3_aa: CASSPARASGNTIYF; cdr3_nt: TGTGCCAGCAGCCCCGCCAGGGCATCTGGAAACACCATATATTTT
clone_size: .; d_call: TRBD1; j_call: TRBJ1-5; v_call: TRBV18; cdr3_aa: CASSPGPGGTQPQHF; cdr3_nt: TGTGCCAGCTCACCCGGTCCAGGGGGGACTCAGCCCCAGCATTTT
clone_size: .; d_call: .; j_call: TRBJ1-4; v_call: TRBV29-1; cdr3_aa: CSVVFRGSNEKLFF; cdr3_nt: TGCAGCGTTGTATTCAGGGGATCTAATGAAAAACTGTTTTTT
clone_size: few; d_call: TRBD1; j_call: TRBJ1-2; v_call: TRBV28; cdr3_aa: CATIGTVPYGYTF; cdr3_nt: TGTGCCACCATCGGGACAGTTCCCTATGGCTACACCTTC
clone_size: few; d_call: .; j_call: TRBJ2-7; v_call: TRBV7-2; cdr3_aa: CASSFRPGTVTEQYF; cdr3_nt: TGTGCCAGCAGCTTCAGGCCCGGGACTGTCACCGAGCAGTACTTC
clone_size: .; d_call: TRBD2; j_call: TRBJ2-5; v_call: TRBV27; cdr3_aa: CASTFSTSGRRETQYF; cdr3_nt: TGTGCCAGCACTTTTTCGACTAGCGGACGTAGAGAGACCCAGTACTTC
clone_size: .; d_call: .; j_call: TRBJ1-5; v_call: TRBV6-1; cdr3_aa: CASSEHRSAGRNQPQHF; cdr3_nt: TGTGCCAGCAGTGAACATCGCTCGGCAGGGCGCAATCAGCCCCAGCATTTT
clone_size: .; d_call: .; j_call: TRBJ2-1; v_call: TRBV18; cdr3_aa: CATSWEPYYNEQFF; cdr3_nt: TGTGCCACCTCTTGGGAGCCCTACTACAATGAGCAGTTCTTC
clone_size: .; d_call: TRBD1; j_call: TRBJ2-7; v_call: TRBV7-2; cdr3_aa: CASSLLGPGTGKSEQYF; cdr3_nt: TGTGCCAGCAGCTTATTAGGCCCCGGGACAGGGAAGAGCGAGCAGTACTTC
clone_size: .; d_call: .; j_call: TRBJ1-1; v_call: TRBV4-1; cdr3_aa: CASSHGTEAFF; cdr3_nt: TGCGCCAGCAGCCACGGCACTGAAGCTTTCTTT
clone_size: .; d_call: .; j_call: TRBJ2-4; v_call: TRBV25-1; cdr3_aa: CASSTLNSGGAKNIQYF; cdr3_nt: TGTGCCAGCAGTACCCTTAACTCGGGTGGAGCCAAAAACATTCAGTACTTC
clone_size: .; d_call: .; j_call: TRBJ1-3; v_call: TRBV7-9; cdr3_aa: CASSMWTATSGNTIYF; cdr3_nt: TGTGCCAGCAGCATGTGGACAGCTACCTCTGGAAACACCATATATTTT
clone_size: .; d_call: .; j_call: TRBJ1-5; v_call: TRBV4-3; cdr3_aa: CASSQGNKQPQHF; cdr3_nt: TGCGCCAGCAGCCAAGGTAACAAGCAGCCCCAGCATTTT
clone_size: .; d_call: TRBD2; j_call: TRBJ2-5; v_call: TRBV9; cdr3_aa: CASSVSLAGGEETQYF; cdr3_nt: TGTGCCAGCAGCGTTAGCCTGGCGGGGGGCGAGGAGACCCAGTACTTC
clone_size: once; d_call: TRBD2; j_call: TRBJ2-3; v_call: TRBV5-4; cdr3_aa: CAIASGGPDDTQYF; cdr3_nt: TGTGCCATCGCGTCGGGAGGGCCAGATGATACGCAGTATTTT
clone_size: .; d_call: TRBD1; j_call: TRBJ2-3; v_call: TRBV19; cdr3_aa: CASAGGTVHTQYF; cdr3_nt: TGTGCCAGCGCAGGGGGAACTGTACATACGCAGTATTTT
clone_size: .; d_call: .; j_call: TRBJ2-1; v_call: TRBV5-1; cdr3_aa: CASSLAISRDLYEQFF; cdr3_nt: TGCGCCAGCAGCTTGGCAATCTCACGAGATCTGTATGAGCAGTTCTTC
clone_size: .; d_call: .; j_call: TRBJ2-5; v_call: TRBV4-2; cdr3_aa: CASSQMTGEWGTQYF; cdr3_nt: TGTGCCAGCAGCCAGATGACGGGAGAGTGGGGGACCCAGTACTTC
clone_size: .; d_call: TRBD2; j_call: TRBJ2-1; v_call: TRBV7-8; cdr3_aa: CASSAGLAWNEQFF; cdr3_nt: TGTGCCAGCAGCGCGGGACTAGCGTGGAATGAGCAGTTCTTC
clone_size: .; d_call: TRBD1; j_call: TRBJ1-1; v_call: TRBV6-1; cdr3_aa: CASDRVFMNTEAFF; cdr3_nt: TGTGCCAGCGACAGGGTTTTCATGAACACTGAAGCTTTCTTT
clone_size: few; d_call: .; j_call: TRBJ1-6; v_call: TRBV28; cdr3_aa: CASQDGSSYNSPLHF; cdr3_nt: TGTGCCAGCCAAGACGGGAGCTCCTATAATTCACCCCTCCACTTT
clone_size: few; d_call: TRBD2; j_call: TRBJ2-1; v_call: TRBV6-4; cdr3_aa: CASSDSTSGSNEQFF; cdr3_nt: TGTGCCAGCAGTGACTCGACTAGCGGGAGCAATGAGCAGTTCTTC
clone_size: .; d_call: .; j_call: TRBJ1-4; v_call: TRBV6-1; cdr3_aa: CASTEGGLNEKLFF; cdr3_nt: TGTGCCAGCACTGAGGGGGGGCTGAATGAAAAACTGTTTTTT
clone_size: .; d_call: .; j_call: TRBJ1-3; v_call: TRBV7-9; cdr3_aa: CASSTNYSPSGNTIYF; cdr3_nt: TGTGCCAGCAGCACCAATTACTCACCCTCTGGAAACACCATATATTTT
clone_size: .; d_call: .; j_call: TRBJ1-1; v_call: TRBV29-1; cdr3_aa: CSVEGLRPEAFF; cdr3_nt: TGCAGCGTTGAAGGGTTGCGTCCTGAAGCTTTCTTT
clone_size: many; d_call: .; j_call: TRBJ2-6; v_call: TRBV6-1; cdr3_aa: CASSERRQELSGANVLTF; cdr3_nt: TGTGCCAGCAGTGAAAGACGACAGGAGCTCTCTGGGGCCAACGTCCTGACTTTC
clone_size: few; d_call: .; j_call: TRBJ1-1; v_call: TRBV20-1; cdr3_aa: CSAFLGGGAFF; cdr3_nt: TGCAGTGCTTTTCTCGGGGGGGGAGCTTTCTTT
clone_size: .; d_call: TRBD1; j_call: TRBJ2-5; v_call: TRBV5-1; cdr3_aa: CASSEGTGGPETQYF; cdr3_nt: TGCGCCAGCAGCGAGGGGACAGGGGGGCCGGAGACCCAGTACTTC
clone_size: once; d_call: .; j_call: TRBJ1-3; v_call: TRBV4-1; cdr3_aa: CASSQDPGRSGNTIYF; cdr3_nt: TGCGCCAGCAGCCAAGATCCAGGCCGCTCTGGAAACACCATATATTTT
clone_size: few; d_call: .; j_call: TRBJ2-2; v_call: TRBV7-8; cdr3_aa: CASSLAPGGSGELFF; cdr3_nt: TGTGCCAGCAGCTTAGCTCCCGGGGGATCCGGGGAGCTGTTTTTT
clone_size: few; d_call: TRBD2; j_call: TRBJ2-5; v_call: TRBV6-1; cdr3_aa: CASSEAGGSQETQYF; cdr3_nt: TGTGCCAGCAGTGAAGCGGGGGGGTCCCAAGAGACCCAGTACTTC
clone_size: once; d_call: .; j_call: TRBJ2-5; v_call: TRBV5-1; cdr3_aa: CASSLVSGDETQYF; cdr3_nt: TGCGCCAGCAGCTTGGTTTCGGGAGACGAGACCCAGTACTTC
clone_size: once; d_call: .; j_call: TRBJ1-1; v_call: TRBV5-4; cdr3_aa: CASSLQQGNTEAFF; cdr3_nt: TGTGCCAGCAGCTTACAACAGGGGAACACTGAAGCTTTCTTT
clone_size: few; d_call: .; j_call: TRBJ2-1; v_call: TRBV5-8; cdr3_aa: CASSFLAILSSYNEQFF; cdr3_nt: TGTGCCAGCAGCTTCCTAGCAATATTGAGCTCCTACAATGAGCAGTTCTTC
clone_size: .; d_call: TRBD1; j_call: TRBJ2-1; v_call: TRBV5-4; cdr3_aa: CASSHPGQVSSYNEQFF; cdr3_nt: TGTGCCAGCAGCCACCCAGGACAGGTTAGCTCCTACAATGAGCAGTTCTTC
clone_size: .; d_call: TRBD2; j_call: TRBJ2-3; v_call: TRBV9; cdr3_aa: CASSPLAGGTDTQYF; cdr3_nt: TGTGCCAGCAGCCCTTTGGCGGGAGGAACAGATACGCAGTATTTT
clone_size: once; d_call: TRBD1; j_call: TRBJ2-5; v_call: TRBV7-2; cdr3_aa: CASSWGQGPQETQYF; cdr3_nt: TGTGCCAGCAGCTGGGGACAGGGGCCCCAAGAGACCCAGTACTTC
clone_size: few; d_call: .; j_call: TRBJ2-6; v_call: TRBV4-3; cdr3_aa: CASSVTGANVLTF; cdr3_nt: TGCGCCAGCAGCGTTACTGGGGCCAACGTCCTGACTTTC
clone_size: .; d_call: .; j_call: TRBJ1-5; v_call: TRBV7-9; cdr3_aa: CASSLEGRGDQPQHF; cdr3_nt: TGTGCCAGCAGCTTAGAGGGGAGGGGGGATCAGCCCCAGCATTTT
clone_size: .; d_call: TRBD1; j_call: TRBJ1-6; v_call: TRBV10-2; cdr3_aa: CASSESSGTAYNSPLHF; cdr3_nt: TGCGCCAGCAGTGAGTCCTCCGGGACAGCCTATAATTCACCCCTCCACTTT
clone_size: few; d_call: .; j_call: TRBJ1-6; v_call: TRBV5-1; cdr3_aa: CASSYTTGENSPLHF; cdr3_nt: TGCGCCAGCAGCTACACGACGGGGGAGAACTCACCCCTCCACTTT
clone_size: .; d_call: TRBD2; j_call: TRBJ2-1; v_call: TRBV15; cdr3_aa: CATGSGGARNEQFF; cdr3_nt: TGTGCCACCGGGAGCGGGGGGGCCCGTAATGAGCAGTTCTTC
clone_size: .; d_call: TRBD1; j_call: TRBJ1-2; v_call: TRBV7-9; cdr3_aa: CASSRTGINYGYTF; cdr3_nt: TGTGCCAGCAGCCGGACAGGGATCAACTATGGCTACACCTTC
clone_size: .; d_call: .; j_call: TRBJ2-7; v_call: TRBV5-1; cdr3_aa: CASSLVGRGYEQYF; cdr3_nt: TGCGCCAGCAGCTTGGTCGGCAGGGGCTACGAGCAGTACTTC